A single T cell receptor beta chain is shown here with its context. What it binds is not known. This record belongs to a study of T cell responses to AZD1222 COVID-19 vaccine. Turning to the study itself: Second-dose intervals near 4 or 12 weeks were combined. Broader study findings: Targeting of unmutated variant regions was reportedly seen in nearly half of spike-specific TCRs. Every sample of the repertoires postdated the peak T cell response.

This CDR3 contains 14 residues. V was shortened by 4 bases and J by 7 bases, with 14 bases between the two germline ends. The germline gives CDR1 MNHEY, CDR2 SVGEGT. Clones were sequenced by immunoSEQ multiplex PCR, and TCRdb holds only the in-frame ones, with some missing. The sample shows 110,000 to 150,000 clones, 75% to 95% of them seen only once. This clonotype originated in an adult in good health. The source material was peripheral blood, sampled on day 0 of AZD1222 vaccination. This chain links TRBV6-2 or TRBV6-3 with TRBJ1-5; TRBD1 might be the D (6 bases). The CDR3 spells CASSSGTMAQPQHF. The CDR3 bases are TGTGCCAGCAGTTCCGGGACAATGGCCCAGCCCCAGCATTTT.